The TCR beta chain under discussion was sequenced for a study of lymphopenia after photon versus proton radiotherapy. General study findings and limits: Authors raise, but do not show, better survival with proton therapy. Larger post-nadir TCR diversity loss correlated inversely with survival in deceased patients.

A remark on this clone: As yet, its antigen is unknown.

Libraries were prepared by immunoSEQ multiplex PCR; TCRdb keeps only in-frame clonotypes and omits some of them. The repertoire includes around 15,000 clones, 75% to 90% of them detected once, and under 60% sits in the top ten. The CDR3 loop spans 13 amino acids. Trimming took 5 bases from V and 2 from J, leaving 10 bases between them. Germline loops: CDR1 SGHKS, CDR2 YYEKEE (reference sequence). V usage is TRBV5-5 and J usage is TRBJ1-1; D is unresolved. Sample: peripheral blood, taken from a patient treated with proton-based radiotherapy. The sequence came from a woman in her fifties or sixties with cholangiocarcinoma. Some clones in this sample may be carry-over from other donors' samples. CDR3 loop: CASSPWGNTEAFF. Here the CDR3 DNA reads TGTGCCAGCAGTCCATGGGGAAACACTGAAGCTTTCTTT.